The source of this T cell receptor beta chain is a study of shared clonotypes between healthy human individuals. Germline-derived CDR1 and CDR2 are SEHNR and FQNEAQ (reference sequence). Trimming took off 5 bases at V and 1 base at J, with 8 bases between the two ends. The CDR3 extends over 13 amino acids. Study-wide results and caveats: Sequencing depth was a factor that was expected to affect clonotype sharing among donors. Estimated richness was generally greater in naive than memory subsets. Sorted-subset sequencing was shown by rarefaction to be incomplete despite large depth.

A note on this clone: The target antigen is unknown.

Libraries were prepared by immunoSEQ multiplex PCR; TCRdb keeps only in-frame clonotypes and omits some of them. The repertoire holds 600,000 or so clones, with roughly 98% as singletons. CD45RO-negative, CCR7-selected cells formed the naive CD8 fraction, which excluded terminally differentiated effector memory CD45RA+ cells. Among the donors, all were Caucasian adults who lived in Nashville, Tennessee. This TCR came from a man aged 30-40 years in good health. The sample taken for sequencing was naive CD8+ T cells sorted from blood. The chain has TRBV7-9 and TRBJ2-5; D perhaps matches TRBD1 (5 bases). The CDR3 sequence is CASSPGIQETQYF. In DNA form, the CDR3 reads TGTGCCAGCAGCCCAGGGATCCAAGAGACCCAGTACTTC.